The entry below gives a single T cell receptor (beta chain) sequence along with its context. Its antigen remains unknown. CDR1 and CDR2 from the germline V gene are SEHNR and FQNEAQ (reference sequence). Trimming removed 4 bases at V and 9 bases at J, with 19 bases between. This CDR3 region has 15 residues. The data originate from a study of CD8+CD57+ T cells in acquired aplastic anemia. Study-level background: Mean DNA quantity obtained from sorted CD4+ and CD8+ cells was 3.2 ug.

The study's findings and limits: Roughly 31 CD8+ CDR3 sequences occurred in both the patients and the controls.

Genomic DNA served as template for TCR beta VDJ and CDR3 profiling. One entry per CDR3 protein results from TCRdb running MiXCR on the reads. The sample has around 200,000 distinct CDR3 sequences, roughly 55% seen once. The source is a human donor in good health. This sequence joins TRBV7-9 and TRBJ2-1; D might be TRBD1 or TRBD2, each matching 5 bases. Sequencing was done on a sample of sorted CD4+, CD8+, or CD8+CD57+ T cells (not recorded which) from PBMCs. The CDR3 loop reads CASSYRGRQVGEQFF. CDR3 nucleotides: TGTGCCAGCAGCTATAGGGGACGCCAGGTAGGTGAGCAGTTCTTC.